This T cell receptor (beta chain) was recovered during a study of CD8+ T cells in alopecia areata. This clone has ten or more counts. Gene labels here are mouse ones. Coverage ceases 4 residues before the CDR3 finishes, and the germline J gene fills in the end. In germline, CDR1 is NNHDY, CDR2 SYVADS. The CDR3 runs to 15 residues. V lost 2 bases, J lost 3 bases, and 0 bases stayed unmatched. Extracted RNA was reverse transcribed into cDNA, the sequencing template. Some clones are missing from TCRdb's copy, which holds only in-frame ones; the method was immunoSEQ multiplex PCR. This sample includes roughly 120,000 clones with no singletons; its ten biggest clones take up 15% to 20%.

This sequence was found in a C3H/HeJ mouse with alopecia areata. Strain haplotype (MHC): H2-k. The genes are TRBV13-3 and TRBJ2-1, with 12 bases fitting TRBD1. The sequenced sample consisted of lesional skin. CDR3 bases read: TGTGCCAGCAGTGAGGGACAGGGGGCCTATGCT. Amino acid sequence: CASSEGQGAYA. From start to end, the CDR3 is CASSEGQGAYAEQFF.